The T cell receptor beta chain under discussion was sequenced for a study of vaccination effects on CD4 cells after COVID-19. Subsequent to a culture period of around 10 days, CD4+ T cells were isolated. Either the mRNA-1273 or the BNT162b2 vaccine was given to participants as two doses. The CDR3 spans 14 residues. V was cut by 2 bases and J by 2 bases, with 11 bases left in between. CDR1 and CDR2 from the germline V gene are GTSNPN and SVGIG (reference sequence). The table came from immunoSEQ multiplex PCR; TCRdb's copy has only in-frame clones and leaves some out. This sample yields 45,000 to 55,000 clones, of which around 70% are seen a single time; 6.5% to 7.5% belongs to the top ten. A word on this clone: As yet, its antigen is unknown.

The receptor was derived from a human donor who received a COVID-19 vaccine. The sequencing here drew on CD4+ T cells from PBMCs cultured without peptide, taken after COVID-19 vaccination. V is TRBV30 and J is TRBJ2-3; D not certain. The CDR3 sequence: CAWSLSFFTDTQYF. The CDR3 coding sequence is TGTGCCTGGAGTTTATCCTTTTTCACAGATACGCAGTATTTT.